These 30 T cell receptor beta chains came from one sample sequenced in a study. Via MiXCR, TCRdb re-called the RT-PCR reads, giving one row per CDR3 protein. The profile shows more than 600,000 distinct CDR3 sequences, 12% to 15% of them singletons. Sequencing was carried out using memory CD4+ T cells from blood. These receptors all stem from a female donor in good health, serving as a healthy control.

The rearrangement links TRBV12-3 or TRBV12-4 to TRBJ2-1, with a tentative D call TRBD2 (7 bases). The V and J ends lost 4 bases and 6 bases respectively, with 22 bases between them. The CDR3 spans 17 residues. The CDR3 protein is CASSSPWGRELSNEQFF. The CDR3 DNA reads TGTGCCAGCAGTTCTCCGTGGGGGCGGGAGTTGAGCAATGAGCAGTTCTTC.

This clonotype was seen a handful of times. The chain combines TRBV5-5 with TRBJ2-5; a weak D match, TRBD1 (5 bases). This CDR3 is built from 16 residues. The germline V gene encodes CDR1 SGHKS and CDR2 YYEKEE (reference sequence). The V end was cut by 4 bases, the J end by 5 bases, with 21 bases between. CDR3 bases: TGTGCCAGCAGCCCCCCCCCCAGTCAGGGCTCGGAGACCCAGTACTTC. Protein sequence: CASSPPPSQGSETQYF.

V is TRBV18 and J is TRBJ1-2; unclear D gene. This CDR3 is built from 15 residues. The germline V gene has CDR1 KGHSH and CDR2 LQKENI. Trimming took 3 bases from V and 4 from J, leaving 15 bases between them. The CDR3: CASSPNPGDFYGYTF. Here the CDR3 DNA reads TGTGCCAGCTCACCCAATCCCGGGGATTTCTATGGCTACACCTTC. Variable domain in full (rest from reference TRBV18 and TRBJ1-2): NAGVMQNPRHLVRRRGQEARLRCSPMKGHSHVYWYRQLPEEGLKFMVYLQKENIIDESGMPKERFSAEFPKEGPSILRIQQVVRGDSAAYFCASSPNPGDFYGYTFGSGTRLTVV.

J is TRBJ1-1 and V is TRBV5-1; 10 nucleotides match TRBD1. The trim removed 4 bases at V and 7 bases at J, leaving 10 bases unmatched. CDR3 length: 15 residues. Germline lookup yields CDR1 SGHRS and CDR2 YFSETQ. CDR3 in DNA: TGCGCCAGCAGCAGCCGGGACAGGGGTTCGAGTGAAGCTTTCTTT. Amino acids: CASSSRDRGSSEAFF.

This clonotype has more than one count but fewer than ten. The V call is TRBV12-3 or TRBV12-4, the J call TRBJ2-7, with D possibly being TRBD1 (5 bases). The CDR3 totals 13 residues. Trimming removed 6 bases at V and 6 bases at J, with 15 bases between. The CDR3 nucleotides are TGTGCCAGCAGCACGGACAATCCCCCCGAGCAGTACTTC. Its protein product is CASSTDNPPEQYF.

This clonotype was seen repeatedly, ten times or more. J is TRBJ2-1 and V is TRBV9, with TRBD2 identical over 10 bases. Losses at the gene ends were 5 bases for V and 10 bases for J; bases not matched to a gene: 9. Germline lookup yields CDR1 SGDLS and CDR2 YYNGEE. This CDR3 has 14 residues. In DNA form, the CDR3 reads TGTGCCAGCAGTCGGACTAGCGGACAAGTAGAGCAGTTCTTC. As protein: CASSRTSGQVEQFF.

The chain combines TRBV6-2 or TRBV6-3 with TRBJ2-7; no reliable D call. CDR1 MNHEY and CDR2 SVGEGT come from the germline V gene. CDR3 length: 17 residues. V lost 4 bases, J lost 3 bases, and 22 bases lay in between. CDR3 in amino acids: CASSSRPFLGWDYEQYF. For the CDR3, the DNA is TGTGCCAGCAGTTCTCGGCCCTTTTTAGGATGGGACTACGAGCAGTACTTC.

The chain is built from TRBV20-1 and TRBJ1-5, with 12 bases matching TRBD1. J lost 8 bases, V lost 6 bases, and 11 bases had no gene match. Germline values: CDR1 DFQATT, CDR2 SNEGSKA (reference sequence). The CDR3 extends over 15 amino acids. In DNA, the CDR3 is TGCAGTGCCATCCCCGGGACAGGGGGCACGGAGCCCCAGCATTTT. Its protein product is CSAIPGTGGTEPQHF.

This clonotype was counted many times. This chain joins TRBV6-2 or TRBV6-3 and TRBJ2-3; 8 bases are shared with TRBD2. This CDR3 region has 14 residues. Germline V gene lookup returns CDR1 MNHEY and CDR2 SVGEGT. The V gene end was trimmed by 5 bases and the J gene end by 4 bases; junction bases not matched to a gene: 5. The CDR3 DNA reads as TGTGCCAGCAGTCCCGCGGGGGGCTCAGATACGCAGTATTTT. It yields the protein CASSPAGGSDTQYF.

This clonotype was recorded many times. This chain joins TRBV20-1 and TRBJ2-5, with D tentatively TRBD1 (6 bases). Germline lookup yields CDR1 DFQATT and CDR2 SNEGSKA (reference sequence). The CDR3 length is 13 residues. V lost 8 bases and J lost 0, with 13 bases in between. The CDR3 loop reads CSLQGDHQETQYF. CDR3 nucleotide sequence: TGCAGTCTACAGGGAGACCACCAAGAGACCCAGTACTTC.

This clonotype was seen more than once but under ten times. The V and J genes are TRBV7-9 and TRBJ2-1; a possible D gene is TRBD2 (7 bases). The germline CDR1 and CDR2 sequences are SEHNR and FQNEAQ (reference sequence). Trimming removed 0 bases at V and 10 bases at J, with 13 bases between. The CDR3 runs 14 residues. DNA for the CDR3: TGTGCCAGCAGCTTAGCGGGGCGGGGGCCGGAGCAGTTCTTC. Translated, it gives CASSLAGRGPEQFF.

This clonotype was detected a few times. As DNA, the CDR3 is TGTGCCAGCAGCTTAGCGGGGGGACAGGGAGGCAATCAGCCCCAGCATTTT. Its translation: CASSLAGGQGGNQPQHF. The chain recombines TRBV7-8 with TRBJ1-5; 9 positions agree with TRBD1. The germline gives CDR1 SGHVS, CDR2 FQNEAQ. V gave up 0 bases and J gave up 2 bases; unmatched junction bases: 5. CDR3 size: 17 residues. Looking up the rest from reference TRBV7-8 and TRBJ1-5 gives the full variable domain: GAGVSQSPRYKVAKRGQDVALRCDPISGHVSLFWYQQALGQGPEFLTYFQNEAQLDKSGLPSDRFFAERPEGSVSTLKIQRTQQEDSAVYLCASSLAGGQGGNQPQHFGDGTRLSIL.

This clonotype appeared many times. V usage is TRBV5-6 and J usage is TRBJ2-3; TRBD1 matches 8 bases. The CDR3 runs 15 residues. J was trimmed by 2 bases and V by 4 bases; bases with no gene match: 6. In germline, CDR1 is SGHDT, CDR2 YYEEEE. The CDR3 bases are TGTGCCAGCAGCCCCGGACAGGGACTCACAGATACGCAGTATTTT. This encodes CASSPGQGLTDTQYF.

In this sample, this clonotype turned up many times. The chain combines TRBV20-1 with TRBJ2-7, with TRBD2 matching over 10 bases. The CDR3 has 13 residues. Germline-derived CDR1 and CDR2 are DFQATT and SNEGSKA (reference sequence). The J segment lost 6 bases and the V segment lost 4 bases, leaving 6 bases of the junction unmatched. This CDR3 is CSATLLAGFEQYF. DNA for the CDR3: TGCAGTGCTACTTTACTAGCGGGATTCGAGCAGTACTTC.

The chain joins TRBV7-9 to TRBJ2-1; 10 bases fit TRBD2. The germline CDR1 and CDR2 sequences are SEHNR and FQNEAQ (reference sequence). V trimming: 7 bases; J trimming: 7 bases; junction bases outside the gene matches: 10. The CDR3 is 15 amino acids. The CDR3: CASTRIAGGGNEQFF. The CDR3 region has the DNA TGTGCCAGCACCCGAATAGCGGGGGGTGGGAATGAGCAGTTCTTC.

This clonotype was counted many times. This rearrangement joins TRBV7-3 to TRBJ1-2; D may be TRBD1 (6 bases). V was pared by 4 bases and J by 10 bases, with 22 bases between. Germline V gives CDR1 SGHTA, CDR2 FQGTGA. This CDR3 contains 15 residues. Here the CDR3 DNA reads TGTGCCAGCAGCTCAATGGGGGGCTCTCTCGCTTCCTACACCTTC. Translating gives CASSSMGGSLASYTF. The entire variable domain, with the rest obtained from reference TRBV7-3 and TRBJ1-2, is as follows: GAGVSQTPSNKVTEKGKYVELRCDPISGHTALYWYRQSLGQGPEFLIYFQGTGAADDSGLPNDRFFAVRPEGSVSTLKIQRTERGDSAVYLCASSSMGGSLASYTFGSGTRLTVV.

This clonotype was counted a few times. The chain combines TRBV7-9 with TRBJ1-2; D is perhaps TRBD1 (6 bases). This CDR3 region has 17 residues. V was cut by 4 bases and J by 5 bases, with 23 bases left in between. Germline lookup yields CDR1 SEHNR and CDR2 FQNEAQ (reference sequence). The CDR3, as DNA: TGTGCCAGCAGCTCCCAAGCCGGAGGGGGTGACTGGTATGGCTACACCTTC. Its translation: CASSSQAGGGDWYGYTF.

The CDR3 reads CSADPIQGQGDDQPQHF. CDR3 bases: TGCAGTGCTGACCCCATTCAAGGGCAGGGTGATGATCAGCCCCAGCATTTT. The chain is built from TRBV20-1 and TRBJ1-5; TRBD1 is a possible D gene (5 bases). The V end lost 5 bases, the J end lost 5 bases, and 25 bases lay between the germline ends. This CDR3 contains 17 residues. Germline CDR1 reads DFQATT; CDR2 reads SNEGSKA (reference sequence).

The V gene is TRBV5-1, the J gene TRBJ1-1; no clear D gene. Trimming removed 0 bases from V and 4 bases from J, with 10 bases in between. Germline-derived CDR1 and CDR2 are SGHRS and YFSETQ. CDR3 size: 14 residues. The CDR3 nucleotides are TGCGCCAGCAGCTTGGGAAAGGGAGCCACTGAAGCTTTCTTT. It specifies CASSLGKGATEAFF. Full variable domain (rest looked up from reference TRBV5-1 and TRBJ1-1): KAGVTQTPRYLIKTRGQQVTLSCSPISGHRSVSWYQQTPGQGLQFLFEYFSETQRNKGNFPGRFSGRQFSNSRSEMNVSTLELGDSALYLCASSLGKGATEAFFGQGTRLTVV.

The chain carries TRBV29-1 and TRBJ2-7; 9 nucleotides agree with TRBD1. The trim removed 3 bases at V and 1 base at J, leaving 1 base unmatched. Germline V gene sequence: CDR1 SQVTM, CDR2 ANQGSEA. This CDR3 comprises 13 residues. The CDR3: CSVDGQGSYEQYF. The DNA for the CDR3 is TGCAGCGTTGACGGACAGGGGTCCTACGAGCAGTACTTC.

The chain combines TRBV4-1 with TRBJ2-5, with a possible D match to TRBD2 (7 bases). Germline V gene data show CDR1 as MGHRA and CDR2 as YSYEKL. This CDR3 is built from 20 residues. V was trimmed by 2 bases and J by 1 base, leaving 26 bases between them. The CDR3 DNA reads TGCGCCAGCAGCCAAAAGAACGGGGGGCTAGAATACGGCCCCCAAGAGACCCAGTACTTC. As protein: CASSQKNGGLEYGPQETQYF.

CDR3 protein: CASSLARISGTVTEAFF. The DNA of the CDR3 is TGTGCCAGCAGTTTAGCGCGGATTTCCGGGACAGTCACTGAAGCTTTCTTT. The rearrangement links TRBV12-3 or TRBV12-4 to TRBJ1-1, with TRBD1 identical over 7 bases. V was clipped by 0 bases and J by 4 bases; unmatched bases: 11. CDR3 length: 17 amino acids.

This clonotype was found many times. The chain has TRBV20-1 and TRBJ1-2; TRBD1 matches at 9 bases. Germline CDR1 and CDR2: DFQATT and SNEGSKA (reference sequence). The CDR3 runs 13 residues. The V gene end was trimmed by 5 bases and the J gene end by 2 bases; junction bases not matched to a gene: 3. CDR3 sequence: CSAAGQGNYGYTF. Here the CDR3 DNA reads TGCAGTGCTGCGGGACAGGGCAACTATGGCTACACCTTC.

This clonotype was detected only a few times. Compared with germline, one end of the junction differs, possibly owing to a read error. DNA of the CDR3: TGTTCCAGCAGCTTAACGGGAGGGTACACCGGGGAGCTGTTTTTT. It codes for CSSSLTGGYTGELFF. This chain uses TRBV7-9 with TRBJ2-2; 8 nucleotides agree with TRBD2. Germline CDR1 SEHNR, CDR2 FQNEAQ (reference sequence). This CDR3 comprises 15 residues.

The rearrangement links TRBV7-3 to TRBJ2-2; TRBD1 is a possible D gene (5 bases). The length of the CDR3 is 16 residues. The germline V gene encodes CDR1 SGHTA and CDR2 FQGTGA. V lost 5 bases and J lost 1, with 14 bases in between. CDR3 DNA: TGTGCCAGCAGCCCACGACAGATACTGAACACCGGGGAGCTGTTTTTT. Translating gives CASSPRQILNTGELFF.

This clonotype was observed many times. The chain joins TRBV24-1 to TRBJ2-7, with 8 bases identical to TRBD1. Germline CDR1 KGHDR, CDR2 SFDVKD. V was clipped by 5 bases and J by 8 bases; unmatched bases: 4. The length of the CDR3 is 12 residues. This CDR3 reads CATSGQGAKQYF. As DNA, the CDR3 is TGTGCCACCAGTGGCCAGGGGGCTAAGCAGTACTTC.

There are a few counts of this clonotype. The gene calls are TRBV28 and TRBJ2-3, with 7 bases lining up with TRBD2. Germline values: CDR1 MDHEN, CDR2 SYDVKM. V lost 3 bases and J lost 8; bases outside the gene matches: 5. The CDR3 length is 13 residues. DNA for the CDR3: TGTGCCAGCAGTTTGGCGATAGCGGGTACGCAGTATTTT. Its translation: CASSLAIAGTQYF. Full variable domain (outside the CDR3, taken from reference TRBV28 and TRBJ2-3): DVKVTQSSRYLVKRTGEKVFLECVQDMDHENMFWYRQDPGLGLRLIYFSYDVKMKEKGDIPEGYSVSREKKERFSLILESASTNQTSMYLCASSLAIAGTQYFGPGTRLTVL.

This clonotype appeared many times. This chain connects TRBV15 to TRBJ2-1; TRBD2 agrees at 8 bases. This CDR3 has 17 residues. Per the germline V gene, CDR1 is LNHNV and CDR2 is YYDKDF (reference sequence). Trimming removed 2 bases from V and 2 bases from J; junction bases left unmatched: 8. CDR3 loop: CATSRRQRGGPYNEQFF. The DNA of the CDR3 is TGTGCCACCAGCAGACGACAACGGGGGGGCCCCTACAATGAGCAGTTCTTC. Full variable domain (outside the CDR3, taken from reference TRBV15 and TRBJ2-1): DAMVIQNPRYQVTQFGKPVTLSCSQTLNHNVMYWYQQKSSQAPKLLFHYYDKDFNNEADTPDNFQSRRPNTSFCFLDIRSPGLGDTAMYLCATSRRQRGGPYNEQFFGPGTRLTVL.

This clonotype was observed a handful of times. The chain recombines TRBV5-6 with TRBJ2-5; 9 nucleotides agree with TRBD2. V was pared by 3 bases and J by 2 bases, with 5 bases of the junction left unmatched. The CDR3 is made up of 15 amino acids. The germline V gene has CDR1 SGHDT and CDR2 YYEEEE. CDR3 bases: TGTGCCAGCAGCTCAGCGGGAGGCCCTCAAGAGACCCAGTACTTC. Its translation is CASSSAGGPQETQYF.

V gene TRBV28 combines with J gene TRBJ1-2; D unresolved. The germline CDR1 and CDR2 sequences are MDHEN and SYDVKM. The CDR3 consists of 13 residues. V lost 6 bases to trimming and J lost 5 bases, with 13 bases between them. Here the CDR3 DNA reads TGTGCCAGCAGGGCGGCGCCTGGGTATGGCTACACCTTC. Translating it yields CASRAAPGYGYTF.